The 5 T cell receptor beta chains reported below all come from one sample, sequenced in a study of regulatory T cells in long-lasting Graves disease. Regarding time point: persistent/refractory GD, antithyroid drugs over 5 years with positive TRAb. The TCR library was made from RNA that had been extracted from PBMCs in TRIzol. Building of the TCR beta libraries involved iRepertoire HTBI primers and Arm-PCR of CDR3 regions. TCRdb fed the multiplex PCR reads into MiXCR, producing one record per CDR3 protein. The data show about 430,000 distinct CDR3 sequences, roughly 21% seen once. Here the sequenced sample was peripheral blood mononuclear cells (PBMCs), taken when the disease was refractory, from a patient treated with antithyroid drugs. These TCRs come from a female donor with Graves disease.

This clonotype was counted many times. The chain has TRBV28 and TRBJ2-7, with D perhaps TRBD1 (6 bases). The V gene's germline CDR1 is MDHEN and CDR2 SYDVKM. The CDR3 loop spans 13 amino acids. The V and J ends lost 5 bases and 7 bases respectively, with 15 bases between them. In DNA form, the CDR3 reads TGTGCCAGCAGTACCATTCAGGGGCGAGAGCAGTACTTC. This sequence encodes CASSTIQGREQYF.

The V gene is TRBV29-1, the J gene TRBJ1-1; no clear D gene. Germline CDR1 and CDR2: SQVTM and ANQGSEA. V was shortened by 7 bases and J by 2 bases, with 14 bases between the two germline ends. CDR3 length equals 13 residues. The CDR3 loop is CSARGEANTEAFF. In DNA form, the CDR3 reads TGCAGCGCTCGCGGGGAGGCCAACACTGAAGCTTTCTTT.

Notes on this clonotype: It differs at one base from a far larger clone, so likely a read error. This chain uses TRBV12-3 or TRBV12-4 with TRBJ2-5; tentative D call: TRBD1 (6 bases). V lost 5 bases to trimming and J lost 4 bases, with 17 bases between them. CDR3 length: 15 amino acids. The CDR3 protein is CASSRGIFKRETQYF. The CDR3 region has the DNA TGTGCCAGCAGTAGGGGGATCTTCAAACGAGAGACCCAGTACTTC.

This clonotype has a handful of counts. The rearrangement joins TRBV3-1 to TRBJ1-6; TRBD1 agrees at 7 bases. V dropped 4 bases and J dropped 8; count of bases not matched to a gene: 5. Germline values: CDR1 LGHDT, CDR2 YNNKEL (reference sequence). The CDR3 spans 14 residues. DNA of the CDR3: TGTGCCAGCAGCCCGGGACAGTCATATTCACCCCTCCACTTT. It is translated as CASSPGQSYSPLHF.

A remark on this clonotype: The junction and the germline gene differ at one end; a read error may be behind it. The chain recombines TRBV18 with TRBJ2-1, with D perhaps matching TRBD1 (5 bases). CDR3 size: 12 residues. CDR1 KGHSH and CDR2 LQKENI come from the germline V gene. CDR3 residues: CASSLADNEQLF. The CDR3 nucleotides are TGTGCCAGCTCACTGGCGGACAATGAGCAGCTCTTC.